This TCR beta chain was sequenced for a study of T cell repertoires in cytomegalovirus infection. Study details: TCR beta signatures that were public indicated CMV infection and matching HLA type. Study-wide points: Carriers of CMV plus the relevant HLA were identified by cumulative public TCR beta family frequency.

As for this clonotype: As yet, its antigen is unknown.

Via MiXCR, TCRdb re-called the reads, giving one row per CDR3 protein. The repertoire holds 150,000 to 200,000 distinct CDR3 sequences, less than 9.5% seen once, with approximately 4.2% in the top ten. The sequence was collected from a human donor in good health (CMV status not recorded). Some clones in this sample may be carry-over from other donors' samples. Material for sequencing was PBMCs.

CDR3 sequence (DNA): TGTGCCAGCAGAGAAGGCCCTTTTGGCACAGATACGCAGTATTTT. This encodes CASREGPFGTDTQYF. This sequence joins TRBV6-2 or TRBV6-3 and TRBJ2-3; D is uncertain. The CDR3 sequence is 15 residues long. Germline V gives CDR1 MNHEY, CDR2 SVGEGT. V gave up 6 bases and J gave up 1 base, with 14 bases separating them.